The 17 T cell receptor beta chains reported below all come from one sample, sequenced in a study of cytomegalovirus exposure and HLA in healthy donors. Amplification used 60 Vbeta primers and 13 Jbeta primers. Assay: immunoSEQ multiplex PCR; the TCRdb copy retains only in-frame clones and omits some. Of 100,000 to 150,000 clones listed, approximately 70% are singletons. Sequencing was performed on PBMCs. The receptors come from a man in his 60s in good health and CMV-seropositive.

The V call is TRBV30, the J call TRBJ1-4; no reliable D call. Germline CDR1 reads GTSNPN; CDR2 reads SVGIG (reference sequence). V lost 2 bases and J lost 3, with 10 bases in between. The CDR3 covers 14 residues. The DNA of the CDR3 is TGTGCCTGGAGTATAAGTCGAGCTAATGAAAAACTGTTTTTT. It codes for CAWSISRANEKLFF.

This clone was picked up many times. Here the CDR3 reads CASSEASPGLYNEQFF. CDR3 DNA sequence: TGTGCCAGCAGTGAAGCTTCACCGGGACTTTACAATGAGCAGTTCTTC. V gene TRBV2 combines with J gene TRBJ2-1, with D possibly being TRBD2 (6 bases). Trimming removed 0 bases from V and 4 bases from J, with 13 bases in between. Germline V CDR1 and CDR2: SNHLY, FYNNEI. The CDR3 covers 16 residues.

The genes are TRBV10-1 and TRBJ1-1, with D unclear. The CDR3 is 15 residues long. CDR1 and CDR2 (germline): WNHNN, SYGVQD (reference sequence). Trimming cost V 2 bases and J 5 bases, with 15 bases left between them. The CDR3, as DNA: TGCGCCAGCAGTGAGGGTGGGCGGCCGGGGACTGAAGCTTTCTTT. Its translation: CASSEGGRPGTEAFF.

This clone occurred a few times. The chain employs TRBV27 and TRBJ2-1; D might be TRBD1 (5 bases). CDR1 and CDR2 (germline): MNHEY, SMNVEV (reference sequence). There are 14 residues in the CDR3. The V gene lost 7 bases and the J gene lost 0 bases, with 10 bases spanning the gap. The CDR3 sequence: CASKPTVSYNEQFF. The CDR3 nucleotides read TGTGCCAGCAAACCGACAGTCTCCTACAATGAGCAGTTCTTC.

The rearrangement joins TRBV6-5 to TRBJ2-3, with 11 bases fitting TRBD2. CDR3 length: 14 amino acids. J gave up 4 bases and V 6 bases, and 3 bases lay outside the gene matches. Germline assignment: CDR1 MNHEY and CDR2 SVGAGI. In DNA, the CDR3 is TGTGCCAGCAGGCCGGGACTAGCGGCAGATACGCAGTATTTT. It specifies CASRPGLAADTQYF.

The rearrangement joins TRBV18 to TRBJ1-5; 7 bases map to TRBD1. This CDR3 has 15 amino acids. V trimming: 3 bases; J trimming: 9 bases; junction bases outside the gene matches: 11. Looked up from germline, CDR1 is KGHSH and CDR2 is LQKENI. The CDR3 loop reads CASSPSGGDGRPQHF. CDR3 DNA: TGTGCCAGCTCACCGTCAGGGGGAGATGGTAGGCCCCAGCATTTT.

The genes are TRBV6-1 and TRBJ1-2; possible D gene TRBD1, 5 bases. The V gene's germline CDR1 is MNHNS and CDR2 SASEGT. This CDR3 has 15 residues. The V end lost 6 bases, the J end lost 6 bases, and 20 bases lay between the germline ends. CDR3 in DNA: TGTGCCAGCAGCCTCTCTCAGGGTTATCCGGATGGCTACACCTTC. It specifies CASSLSQGYPDGYTF.

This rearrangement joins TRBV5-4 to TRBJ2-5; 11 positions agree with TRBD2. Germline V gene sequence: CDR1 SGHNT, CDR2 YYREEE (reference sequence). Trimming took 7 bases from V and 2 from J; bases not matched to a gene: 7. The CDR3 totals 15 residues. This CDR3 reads CASHGTSGIQETQYF. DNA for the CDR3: TGTGCCAGCCACGGGACTAGCGGAATACAAGAGACCCAGTACTTC. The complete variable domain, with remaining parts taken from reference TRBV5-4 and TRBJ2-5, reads ETGVTQSPTHLIKTRGQQVTLRCSSQSGHNTVSWYQQALGQGPQFIFQYYREEENGRGNFPPRFSGLQFPNYSSELNVNALELDDSALYLCASHGTSGIQETQYFGPGTRLLVL.

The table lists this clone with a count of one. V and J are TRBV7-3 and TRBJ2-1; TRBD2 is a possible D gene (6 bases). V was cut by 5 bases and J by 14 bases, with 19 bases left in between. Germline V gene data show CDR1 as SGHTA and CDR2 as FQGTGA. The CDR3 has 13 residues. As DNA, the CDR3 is TGTGCCAGCAGCAAGCTAGGGCGGGGTAGGAAGTTCTTC. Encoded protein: CASSKLGRGRKFF.

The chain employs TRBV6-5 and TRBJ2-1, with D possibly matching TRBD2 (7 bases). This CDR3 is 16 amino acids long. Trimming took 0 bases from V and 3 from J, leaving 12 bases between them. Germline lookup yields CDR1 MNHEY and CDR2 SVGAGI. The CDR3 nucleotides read TGTGCCAGCAGTTACTCGCGCGGGGGCCGCTACAATGAGCAGTTCTTC. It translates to CASSYSRGGRYNEQFF.

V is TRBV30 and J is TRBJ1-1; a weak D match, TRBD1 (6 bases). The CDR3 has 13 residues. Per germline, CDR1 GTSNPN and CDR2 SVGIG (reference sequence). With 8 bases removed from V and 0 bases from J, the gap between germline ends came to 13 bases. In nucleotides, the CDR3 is TGTGCCGGGAACAGGGCCCTGAACACTGAAGCTTTCTTT. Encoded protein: CAGNRALNTEAFF.

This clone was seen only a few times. In DNA, the CDR3 is TGCGCCAGCAGCATGGCGGGGGGACAGCCCCAGCATTTT. Translating it yields CASSMAGGQPQHF. V usage is TRBV4-1 and J usage is TRBJ1-5; TRBD1 is a possible D gene (5 bases). The germline V gene has CDR1 MGHRA and CDR2 YSYEKL. The V end lost 5 bases, the J end lost 7 bases, and 12 bases lay between the germline ends. The CDR3 totals 13 residues.

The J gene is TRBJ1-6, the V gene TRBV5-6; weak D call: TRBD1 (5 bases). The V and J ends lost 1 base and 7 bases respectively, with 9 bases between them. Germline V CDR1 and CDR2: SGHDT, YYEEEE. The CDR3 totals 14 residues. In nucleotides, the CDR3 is TGTGCCAGCAGCTTGATGGGGGGGAATTCACCCCTCCACTTT. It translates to CASSLMGGNSPLHF.

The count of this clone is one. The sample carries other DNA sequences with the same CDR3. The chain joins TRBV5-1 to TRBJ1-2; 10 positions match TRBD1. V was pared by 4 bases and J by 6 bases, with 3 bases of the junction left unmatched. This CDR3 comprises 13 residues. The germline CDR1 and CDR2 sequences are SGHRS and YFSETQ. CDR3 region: CASSLGQGDGYTF. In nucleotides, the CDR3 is TGCGCCAGCAGCCTCGGACAGGGGGATGGCTACACCTTC.

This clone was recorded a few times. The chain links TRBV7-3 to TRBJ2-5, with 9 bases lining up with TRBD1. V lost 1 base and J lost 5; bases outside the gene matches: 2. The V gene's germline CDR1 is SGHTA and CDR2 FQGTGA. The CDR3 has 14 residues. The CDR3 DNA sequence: TGTGCCAGCAGCTTAAGTGGACAGGGGGAGACCCAGTACTTC. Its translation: CASSLSGQGETQYF. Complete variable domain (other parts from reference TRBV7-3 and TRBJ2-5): GAGVSQTPSNKVTEKGKYVELRCDPISGHTALYWYRQSLGQGPEFLIYFQGTGAADDSGLPNDRFFAVRPEGSVSTLKIQRTERGDSAVYLCASSLSGQGETQYFGPGTRLLVL.

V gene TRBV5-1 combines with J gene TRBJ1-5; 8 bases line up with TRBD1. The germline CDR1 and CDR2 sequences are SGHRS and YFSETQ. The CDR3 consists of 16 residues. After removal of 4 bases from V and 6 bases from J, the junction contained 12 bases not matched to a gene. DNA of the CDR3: TGCGCCAGCAGCCCCATTCCAGGGGGCACGGGTCAGCCCCAGCATTTT. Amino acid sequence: CASSPIPGGTGQPQHF. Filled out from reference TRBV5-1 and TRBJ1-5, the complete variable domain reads KAGVTQTPRYLIKTRGQQVTLSCSPISGHRSVSWYQQTPGQGLQFLFEYFSETQRNKGNFPGRFSGRQFSNSRSEMNVSTLELGDSALYLCASSPIPGGTGQPQHFGDGTRLSIL.

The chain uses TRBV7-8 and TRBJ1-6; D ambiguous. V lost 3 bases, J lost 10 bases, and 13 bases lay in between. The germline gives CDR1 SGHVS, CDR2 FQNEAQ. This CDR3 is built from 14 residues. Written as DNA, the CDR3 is TGTGCCAGCAGCTTGCTACAAACGGGATCACCCCTCCACTTT. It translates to CASSLLQTGSPLHF.